This T cell receptor (beta chain) was retrieved from a study of blood T cell repertoires in COVID-19. Only in-frame clones appear in the TCRdb table, and some are missing; sequencing was by immunoSEQ multiplex PCR. The sample includes hundreds of thousands of clones, 85% of them seen just once. The length of the CDR3 is 15 residues. J gave up 7 bases and V 5 bases, and 11 bases lay outside the gene matches. Per the germline V gene, CDR1 is SEHNR and CDR2 is FQNEAQ (reference sequence). The TCR comes from a woman aged 45 to 65 who had recovered from COVID-19. This chain joins TRBV7-9 and TRBJ1-1, with 9 nucleotides matching TRBD1. The specimen was PBMCs or T cells enriched from blood (not recorded which). The CDR3 sequence is CASSPGQGEGREAFF. CDR3 DNA sequence: TGTGCCAGCAGCCCGGGACAGGGAGAGGGGCGTGAAGCTTTCTTT.